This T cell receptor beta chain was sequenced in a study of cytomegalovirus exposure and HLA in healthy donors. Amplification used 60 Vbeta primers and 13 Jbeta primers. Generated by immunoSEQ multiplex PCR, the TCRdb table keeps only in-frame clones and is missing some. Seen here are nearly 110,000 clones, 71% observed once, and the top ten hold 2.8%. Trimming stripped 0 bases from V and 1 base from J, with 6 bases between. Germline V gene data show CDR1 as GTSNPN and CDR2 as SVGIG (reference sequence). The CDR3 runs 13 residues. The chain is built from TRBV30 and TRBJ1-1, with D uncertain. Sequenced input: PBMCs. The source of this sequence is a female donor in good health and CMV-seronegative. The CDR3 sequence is CAWSVQSNTEAFF. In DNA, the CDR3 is TGTGCCTGGAGTGTACAATCGAACACTGAAGCTTTCTTT.